The source of this T cell receptor beta chain is a study of T cell repertoires in cytomegalovirus infection. Across the study: Both recently identified HLA-C-restricted and well-studied HLA-B-restricted CMV epitopes were used in the study. Based on public TCR beta signatures, there were indications of CMV infection and of a matching HLA type.

This clonotype has more than one count but fewer than ten. The antigen remains undetermined. TCRdb used MiXCR to reprocess the reads, holding one entry per CDR3 protein. The table has about 110,000 distinct CDR3 sequences, about 30% seen once. The CDR3 runs to 13 residues. CDR1 and CDR2 from the germline V gene are GTSNPN and SVGIG (reference sequence). The V end lost 0 bases, the J end lost 0 bases, and 6 bases lay between the germline ends. Study-wide points: The ex vivo response was dominated by HLA-C-restricted CMV-specific TCR beta clonotypes.

The sequencing used CD8+ T cells from cultured PBMCs, collected from culture after CMV antigen stimulation. The TCR comes from a human donor in good health (CMV status not recorded). Some clones in this sample may be carry-over from other donors' samples. V usage is TRBV30 and J usage is TRBJ2-7; D is uncertain. As DNA, the CDR3 is TGTGCCTGGAGTGTACCAGACTCCTACGAGCAGTACTTC. Amino acids: CAWSVPDSYEQYF.